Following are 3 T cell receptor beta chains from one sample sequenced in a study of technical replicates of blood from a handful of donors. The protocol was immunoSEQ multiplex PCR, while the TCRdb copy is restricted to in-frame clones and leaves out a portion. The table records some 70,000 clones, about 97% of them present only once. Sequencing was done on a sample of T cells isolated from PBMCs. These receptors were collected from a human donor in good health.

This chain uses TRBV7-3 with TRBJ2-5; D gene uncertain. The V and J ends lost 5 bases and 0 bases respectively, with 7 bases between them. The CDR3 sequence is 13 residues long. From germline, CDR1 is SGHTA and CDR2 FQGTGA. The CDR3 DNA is TGTGCCAGCAGCCTACAGTACCAAGAGACCCAGTACTTC. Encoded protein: CASSLQYQETQYF.

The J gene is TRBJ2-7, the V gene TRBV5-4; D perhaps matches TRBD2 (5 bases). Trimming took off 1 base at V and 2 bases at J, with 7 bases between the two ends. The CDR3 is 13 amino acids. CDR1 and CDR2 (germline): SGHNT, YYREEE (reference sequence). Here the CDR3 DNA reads TGTGCCAGCAGCTTGCGGGGTACCTACGAGCAGTACTTC. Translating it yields CASSLRGTYEQYF.

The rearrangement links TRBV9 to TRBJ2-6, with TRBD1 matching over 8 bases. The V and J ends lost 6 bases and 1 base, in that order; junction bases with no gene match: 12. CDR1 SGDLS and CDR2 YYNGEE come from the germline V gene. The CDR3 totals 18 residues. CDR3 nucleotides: TGTGCCAGCACCCCCCGGACAGGGTATAGTTCTGGGGCCAACGTCCTGACTTTC. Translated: CASTPRTGYSSGANVLTF.